The table lists the clone carrying this T cell receptor beta chain with a few counts. Its target is unknown. TCRdb ran MiXCR on the 5' RACE reads and lists one entry per CDR3 protein. The table shows almost 250,000 distinct CDR3 sequences, with less than 20% occurring only once. These data are taken from a study of T-cell memory formation after mild COVID-19. General study points: Nothing confirmed that second-wave clones peaking on day 37 were specific for SARS-CoV-2. The finding that pre-infection memory included some responding clones suggested that cross-reactive memory joined. Contracting clones from day 15 to 85 showed balanced CD4/CD8; later expanders favored CD4+.

The germline V and J ends were trimmed by 2 bases and 1 base, with 8 bases remaining between them. CDR1 and CDR2 from the germline V gene are LNHDA and SQIVND (reference sequence). This CDR3 is 14 amino acids long. V usage is TRBV19 and J usage is TRBJ1-1; D remains unclear. The sequence came from an adult woman who had mild COVID-19 (a few samples of this study predate the infection). Cell type and time point are not known. Sequencing was carried out using PBMCs or a T cell subset sorted from them (not recorded which). CDR3 in DNA: TGTGCCAGTAGTATACTGGTGGGGAACACTGAAGCTTTCTTT. It yields the protein CASSILVGNTEAFF.